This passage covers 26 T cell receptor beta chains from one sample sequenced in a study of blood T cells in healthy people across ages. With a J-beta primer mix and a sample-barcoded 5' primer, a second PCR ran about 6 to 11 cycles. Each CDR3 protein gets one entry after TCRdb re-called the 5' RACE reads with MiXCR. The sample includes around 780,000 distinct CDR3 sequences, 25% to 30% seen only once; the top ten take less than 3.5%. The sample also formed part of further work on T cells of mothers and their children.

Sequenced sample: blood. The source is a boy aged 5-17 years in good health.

For the CDR3, the DNA is TGTGCCAGCACCTCCCGGGGGGTTAACACCGGGGAGCTGTTTTTT. It codes for CASTSRGVNTGELFF. The chain has TRBV6-1 and TRBJ2-2; 7 bases are a match to TRBD2. Germline-derived CDR1 and CDR2 are MNHNS and SASEGT. V gave up 7 bases and J gave up 2 bases; unmatched junction bases: 7. The CDR3 contains 15 residues.

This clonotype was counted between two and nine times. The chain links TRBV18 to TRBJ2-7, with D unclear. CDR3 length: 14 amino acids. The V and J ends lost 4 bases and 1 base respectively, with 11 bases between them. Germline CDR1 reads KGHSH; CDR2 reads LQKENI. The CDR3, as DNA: TGTGCCAGCTCACAAACCTCGGATTCCTACGAGCAGTACTTC. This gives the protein CASSQTSDSYEQYF.

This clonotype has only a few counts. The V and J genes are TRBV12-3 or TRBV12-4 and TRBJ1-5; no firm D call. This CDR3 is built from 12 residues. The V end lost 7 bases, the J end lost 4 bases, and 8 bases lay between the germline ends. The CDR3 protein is CASTLGNQPQHF. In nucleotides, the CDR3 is TGTGCCAGCACCCTCGGGAATCAGCCCCAGCATTTT.

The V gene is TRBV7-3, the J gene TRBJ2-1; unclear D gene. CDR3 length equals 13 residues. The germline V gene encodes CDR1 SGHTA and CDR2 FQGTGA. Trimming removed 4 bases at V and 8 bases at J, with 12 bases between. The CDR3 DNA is TGTGCCAGCAGCTCGGCTGCCATGGATGAGCAGTTCTTC. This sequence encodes CASSSAAMDEQFF. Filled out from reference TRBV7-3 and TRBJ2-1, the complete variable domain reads GAGVSQTPSNKVTEKGKYVELRCDPISGHTALYWYRQSLGQGPEFLIYFQGTGAADDSGLPNDRFFAVRPEGSVSTLKIQRTERGDSAVYLCASSSAAMDEQFFGPGTRLTVL.

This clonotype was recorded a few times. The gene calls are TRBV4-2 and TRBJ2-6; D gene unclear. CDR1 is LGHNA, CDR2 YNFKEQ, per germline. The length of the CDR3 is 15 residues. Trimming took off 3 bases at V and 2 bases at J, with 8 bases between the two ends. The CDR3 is CASSHSPTGANVLTF. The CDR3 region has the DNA TGTGCCAGCAGCCATTCACCAACTGGGGCCAACGTCCTGACTTTC.

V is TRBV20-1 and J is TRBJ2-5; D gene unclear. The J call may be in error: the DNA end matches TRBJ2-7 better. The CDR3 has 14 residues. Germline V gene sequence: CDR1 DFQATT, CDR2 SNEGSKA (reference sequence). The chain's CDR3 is CSARDWQPPYEQYF. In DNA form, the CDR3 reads TGCAGTGCTAGAGATTGGCAGCCTCCCTACGAGCAGTACTTC.

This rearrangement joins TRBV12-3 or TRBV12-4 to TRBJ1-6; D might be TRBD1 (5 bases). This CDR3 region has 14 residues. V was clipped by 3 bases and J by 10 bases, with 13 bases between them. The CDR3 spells CASSLAGQSSPLHF. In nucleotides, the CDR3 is TGTGCCAGCAGTTTGGCAGGGCAATCCTCACCCCTCCACTTT.

CDR3: CAISQPGQGDEKLFF. As DNA, the CDR3 is TGTGCCATCAGCCAACCCGGACAGGGAGATGAAAAACTGTTTTTT. The genes are TRBV10-3 and TRBJ1-4, with 8 positions matching TRBD1. This CDR3 has 15 residues. V lost 6 bases to trimming and J lost 6 bases; unmatched junction nucleotides: 9. The V gene's germline CDR1 is ENHRY and CDR2 SYGVKD.

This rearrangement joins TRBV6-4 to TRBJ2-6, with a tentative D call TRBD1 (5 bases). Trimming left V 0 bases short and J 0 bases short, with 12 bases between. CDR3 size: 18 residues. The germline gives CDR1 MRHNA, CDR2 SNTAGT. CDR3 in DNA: TGTGCCAGCAGTGACTCGAAGCAGGGTAGCTCTGGGGCCAACGTCCTGACTTTC. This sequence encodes CASSDSKQGSSGANVLTF.

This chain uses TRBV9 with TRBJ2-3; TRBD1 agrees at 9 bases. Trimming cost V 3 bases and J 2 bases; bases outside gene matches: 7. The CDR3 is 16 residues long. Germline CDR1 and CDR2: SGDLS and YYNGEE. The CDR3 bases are TGTGCCAGCAGCGAGGGACAGGGAGGGTCCACAGATACGCAGTATTTT. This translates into CASSEGQGGSTDTQYF. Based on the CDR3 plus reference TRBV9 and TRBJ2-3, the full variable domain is DSGVTQTPKHLITATGQRVTLRCSPRSGDLSVYWYQQSLDQGLQFLIQYYNGEERAKGNILERFSAQQFPDLHSELNLSSLELGDSALYFCASSEGQGGSTDTQYFGPGTRLTVL.

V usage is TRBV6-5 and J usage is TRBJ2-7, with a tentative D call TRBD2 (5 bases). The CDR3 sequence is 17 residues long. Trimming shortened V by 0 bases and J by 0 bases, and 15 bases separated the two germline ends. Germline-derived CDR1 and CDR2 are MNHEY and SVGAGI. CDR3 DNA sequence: TGTGCCAGCAGTTACTCAGGGAGCGGTCCCGTCTCCTACGAGCAGTACTTC. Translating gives CASSYSGSGPVSYEQYF.

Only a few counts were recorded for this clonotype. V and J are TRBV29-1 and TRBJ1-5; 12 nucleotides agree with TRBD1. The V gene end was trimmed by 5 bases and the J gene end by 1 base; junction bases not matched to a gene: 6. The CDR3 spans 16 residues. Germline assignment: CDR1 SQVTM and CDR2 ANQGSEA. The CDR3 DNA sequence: TGCAGCGTTACGGGACAGGGGGCGCAAAGCAATCAGCCCCAGCATTTT. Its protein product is CSVTGQGAQSNQPQHF. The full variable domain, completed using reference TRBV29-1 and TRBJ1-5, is SAVISQKPSRDICQRGTSLTIQCQVDSQVTMMFWYRQQPGQSLTLIATANQGSEATYESGFVIDKFPISRPNLTFSTLTVSNMSPEDSSIYLCSVTGQGAQSNQPQHFGDGTRLSIL.

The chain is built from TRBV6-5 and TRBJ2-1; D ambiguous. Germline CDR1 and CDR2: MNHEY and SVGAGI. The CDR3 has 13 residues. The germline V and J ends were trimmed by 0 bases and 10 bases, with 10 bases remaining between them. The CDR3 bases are TGTGCCAGCAGTTACTCGCGTTTTGGGGAGCAGTTCTTC. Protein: CASSYSRFGEQFF.

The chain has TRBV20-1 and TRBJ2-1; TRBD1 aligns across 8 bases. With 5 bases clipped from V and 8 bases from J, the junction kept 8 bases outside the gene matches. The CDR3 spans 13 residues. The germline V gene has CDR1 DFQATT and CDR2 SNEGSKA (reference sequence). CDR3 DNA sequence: TGCAGTGCTCCCAGGACAGGGATCGATGAGCAGTTCTTC. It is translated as CSAPRTGIDEQFF.

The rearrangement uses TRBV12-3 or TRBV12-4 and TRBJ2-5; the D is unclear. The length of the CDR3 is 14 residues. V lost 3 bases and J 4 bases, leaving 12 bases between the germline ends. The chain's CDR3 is CASSFGSRAETQYF. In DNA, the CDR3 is TGTGCCAGCAGTTTCGGTTCTCGGGCAGAGACCCAGTACTTC.

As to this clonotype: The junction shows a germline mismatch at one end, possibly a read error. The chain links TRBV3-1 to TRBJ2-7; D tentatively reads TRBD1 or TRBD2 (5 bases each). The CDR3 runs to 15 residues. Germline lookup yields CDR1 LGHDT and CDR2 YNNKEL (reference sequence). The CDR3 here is CASSHPRDGSYEQYF. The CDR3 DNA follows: TGTGCCAGTAGCCATCCCCGGGACGGGTCCTACGAGCAGTACTTC.

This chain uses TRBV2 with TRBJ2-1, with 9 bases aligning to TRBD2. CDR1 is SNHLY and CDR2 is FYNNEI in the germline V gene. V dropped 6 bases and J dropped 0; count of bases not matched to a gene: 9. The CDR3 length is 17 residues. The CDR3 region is CASRGGTSLSSYNEQFF. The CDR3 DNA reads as TGTGCCAGCAGAGGCGGGACTAGCTTGAGCTCCTACAATGAGCAGTTCTTC.

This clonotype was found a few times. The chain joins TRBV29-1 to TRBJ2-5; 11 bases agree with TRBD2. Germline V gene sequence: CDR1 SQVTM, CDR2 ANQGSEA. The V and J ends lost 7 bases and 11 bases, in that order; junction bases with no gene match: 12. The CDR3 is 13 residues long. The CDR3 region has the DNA TGCAGCGCCCTGACTAGCGGGGTCGCCGGGCAGTACTTC. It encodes CSALTSGVAGQYF.

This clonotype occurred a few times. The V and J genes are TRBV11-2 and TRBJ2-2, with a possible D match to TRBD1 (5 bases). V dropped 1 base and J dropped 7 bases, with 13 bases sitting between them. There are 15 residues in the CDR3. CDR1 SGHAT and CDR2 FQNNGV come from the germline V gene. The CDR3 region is CASSLVGRKNGELFF. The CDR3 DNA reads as TGTGCCAGCAGCTTAGTGGGGCGCAAGAACGGGGAGCTGTTTTTT.

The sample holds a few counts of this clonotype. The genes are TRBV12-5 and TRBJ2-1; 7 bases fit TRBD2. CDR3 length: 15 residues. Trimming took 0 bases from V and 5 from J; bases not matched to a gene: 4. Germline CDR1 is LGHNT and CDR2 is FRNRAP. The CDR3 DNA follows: TGTGCTAGTGGTTTGGTAGGGCTAGCGGACAATGAGCAGTTCTTC. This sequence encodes CASGLVGLADNEQFF.

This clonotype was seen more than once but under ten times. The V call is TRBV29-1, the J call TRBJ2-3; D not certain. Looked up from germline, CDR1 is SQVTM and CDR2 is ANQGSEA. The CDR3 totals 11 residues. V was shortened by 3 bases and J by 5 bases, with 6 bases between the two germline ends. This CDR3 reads CSVDRVDTQYF. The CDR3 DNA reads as TGCAGCGTTGATAGAGTAGATACGCAGTATTTT.

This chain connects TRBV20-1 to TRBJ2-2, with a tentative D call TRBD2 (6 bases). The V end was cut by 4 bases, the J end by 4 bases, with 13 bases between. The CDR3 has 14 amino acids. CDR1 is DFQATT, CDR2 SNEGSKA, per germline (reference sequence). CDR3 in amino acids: CSAIRDSCTGELFF. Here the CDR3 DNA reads TGCAGTGCTATTAGGGACTCATGCACCGGGGAGCTGTTTTTT.

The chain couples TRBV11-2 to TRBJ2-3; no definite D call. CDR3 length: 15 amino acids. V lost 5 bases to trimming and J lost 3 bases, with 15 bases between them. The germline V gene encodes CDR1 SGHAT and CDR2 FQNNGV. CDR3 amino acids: CASSESPGWTDTQYF. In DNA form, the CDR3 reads TGTGCCAGCAGCGAAAGCCCAGGATGGACAGATACGCAGTATTTT.

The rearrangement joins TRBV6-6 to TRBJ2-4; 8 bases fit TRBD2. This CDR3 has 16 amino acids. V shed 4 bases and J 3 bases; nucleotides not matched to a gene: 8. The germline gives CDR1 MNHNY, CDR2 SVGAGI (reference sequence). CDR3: CASSFNGGDGKNIQYF. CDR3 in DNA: TGTGCCAGCAGTTTTAACGGGGGGGACGGCAAAAACATTCAGTACTTC.

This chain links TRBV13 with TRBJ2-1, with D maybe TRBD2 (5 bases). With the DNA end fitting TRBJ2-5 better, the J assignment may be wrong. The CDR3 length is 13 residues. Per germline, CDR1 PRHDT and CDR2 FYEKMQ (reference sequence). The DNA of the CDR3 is TGTGCCAGCAGCCCGGACTCTGTGGGGACCCAGTACTTC. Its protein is CASSPDSVGTQYF.

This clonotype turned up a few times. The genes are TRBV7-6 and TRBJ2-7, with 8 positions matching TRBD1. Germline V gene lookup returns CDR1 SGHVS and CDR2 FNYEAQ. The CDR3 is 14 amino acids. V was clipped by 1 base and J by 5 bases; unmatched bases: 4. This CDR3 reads CASSLGTGSHEQYF. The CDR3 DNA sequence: TGTGCCAGCAGCTTAGGGACAGGGTCCCACGAGCAGTACTTC.